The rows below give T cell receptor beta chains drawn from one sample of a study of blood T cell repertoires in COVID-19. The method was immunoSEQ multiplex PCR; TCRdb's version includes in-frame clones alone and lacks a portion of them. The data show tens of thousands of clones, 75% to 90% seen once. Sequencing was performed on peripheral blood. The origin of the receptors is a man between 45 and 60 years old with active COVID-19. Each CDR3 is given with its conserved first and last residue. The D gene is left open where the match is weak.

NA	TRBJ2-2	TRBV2	TGTGCCAGCAGGGACGCGGGGGGGGAGCTGTTTTTT	CASRDAGGELFF
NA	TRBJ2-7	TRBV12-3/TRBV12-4	TGTGCCAGCAGCCAGGGAATTGCCTACGAGCAGTACTTC	CASSQGIAYEQYF
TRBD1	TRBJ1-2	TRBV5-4	TGTGCCAGCAGCTCCCCGACAGGGGTAAACTATGGCTACACCTTC	CASSSPTGVNYGYTF
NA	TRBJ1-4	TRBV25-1	TGTGCCAGCGGGTCTCGACAGGAATTAACAACTAATGAAAAACTGTTTTTT	CASGSRQELTTNEKLFF
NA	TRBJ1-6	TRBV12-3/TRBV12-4	TGTGCCAGCACCCATTCAGGGGTTTCACCCCTCCACTTT	CASTHSGVSPLHF
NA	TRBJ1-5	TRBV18	TGTGCCAGCTCACCATCGCAGGGCTCAAAACAGCCCCAGCATTTT	CASSPSQGSKQPQHF
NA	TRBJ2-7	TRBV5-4	TGTGCCAGCAGCTTAGACACAGGGAGGGGGTGGGACGAGCAGTACTTC	CASSLDTGRGWDEQYF
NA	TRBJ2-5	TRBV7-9	TGTGCCAGCAGCCCCCTGGCCCAAGAGACCCAGTACTTC	CASSPLAQETQYF
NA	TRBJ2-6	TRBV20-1	TGCAGTGCTAGTAGGGGGACCCTCTCCGTCCTGACTTTC	CSASRGTLSVLTF
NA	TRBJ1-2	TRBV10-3	TGTGCCATCAGTGTATGGGGAGGCTATGGCTACACCTTC	CAISVWGGYGYTF
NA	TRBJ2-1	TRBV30	TGTGCCTGGAGTGTACTCAAGGGGTCTAAGGGGTACAATGAGCAGTTCTTC	CAWSVLKGSKGYNEQFF
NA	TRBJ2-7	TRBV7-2	TGTGCCAGCAGCTTAGATTCTGGGCCGAGCGAGCAGTACTTC	CASSLDSGPSEQYF
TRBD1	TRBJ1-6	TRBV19	TGTGCCAGTAGTATGGGGGACAGGGGATCGTCTTCACCCCTCCACTTT	CASSMGDRGSSSPLHF
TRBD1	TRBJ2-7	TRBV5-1	TGCGCCAGCAGCGCCCGGGACAGATCGATCCCCTACGAGCAGTACTTC	CASSARDRSIPYEQYF